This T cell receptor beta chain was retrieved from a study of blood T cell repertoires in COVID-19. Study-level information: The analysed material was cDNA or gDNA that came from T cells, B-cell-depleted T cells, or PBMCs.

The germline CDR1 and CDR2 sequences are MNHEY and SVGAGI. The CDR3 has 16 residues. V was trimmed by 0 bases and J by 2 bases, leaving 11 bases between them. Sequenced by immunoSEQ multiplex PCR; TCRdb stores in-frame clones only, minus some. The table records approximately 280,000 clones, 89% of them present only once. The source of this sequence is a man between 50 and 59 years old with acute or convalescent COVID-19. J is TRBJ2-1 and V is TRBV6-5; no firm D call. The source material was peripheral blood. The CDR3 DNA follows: TGTGCCAGCAGTTACTCGGTCGGAGAGGCCTACAATGAGCAGTTCTTC. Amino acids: CASSYSVGEAYNEQFF.